The T cell receptor (beta chain) described here comes from a study of cytomegalovirus exposure and HLA in healthy donors. Points on this clone: Its antigen is not identified.

Profiling relied on immunoSEQ multiplex PCR, and the TCRdb table lists in-frame clones only, not all of them. The sample carries around 230,000 clones, around 86% recorded once. Broader study findings: It was reportedly the case that the classifier diagnosed cytomegalovirus status with high specificity and sensitivity. Subsequent analysis of the 100 to 150 validation repertoires found a tendency for first-cohort TCR clusters to co-occur.

Sequenced input: PBMCs. This sequence was found in a woman aged 25 to 39 in good health and CMV-seropositive.

CDR3 residues: CATWTSPNEQFF. CDR3 DNA sequence: TGTGCCACCTGGACTAGCCCCAATGAGCAGTTCTTC. The V and J genes are TRBV28 and TRBJ2-1, with 8 bases lining up with TRBD2. V was clipped by 10 bases and J by 6 bases; unmatched bases: 5. Germline loops: CDR1 MDHEN, CDR2 SYDVKM. This CDR3 is built from 12 residues.